These 31 T cell receptor beta chains originate from one sample sequenced in a study of a mutant IDH1 vaccine in newly diagnosed glioma. Antigens of these TCRs are unknown. Some clones are missing from TCRdb's copy, which holds only in-frame ones; the method was immunoSEQ multiplex PCR. The table shows tens of thousands of clones, with about 85% occurring only once. Time point denoted: week 23, last vaccination. One vaccine dose held 300 ug of mutant IDH1 20-mer peptide and came with topical imiquimod. This specimen consisted of PBMCs, obtained from a glioma patient whose treatment included an IDH1 peptide vaccine. These receptors came from a man younger than 45 with glioma.

The chain joins TRBV4-1 to TRBJ1-3; D not resolved. V was cut by 2 bases and J by 3 bases, with 11 bases left in between. Germline V gives CDR1 MGHRA, CDR2 YSYEKL. This CDR3 comprises 15 residues. For the CDR3, the DNA is TGCGCCAGCAGCCAAATTCGGGGATTTGGAAACACCATATATTTT. Translating it yields CASSQIRGFGNTIYF.

The chain couples TRBV4-1 to TRBJ1-4; D is unclear. The CDR3 sequence is 16 residues long. V gave up 3 bases and J gave up 2 bases, with 13 bases separating them. Germline V CDR1 and CDR2: MGHRA, YSYEKL. The CDR3 spells CASSQQPGPTNEKLFF. CDR3 nucleotides: TGCGCCAGCAGCCAGCAACCCGGGCCTACTAATGAAAAACTGTTTTTT.

The rearrangement joins TRBV5-1 to TRBJ1-1; 9 nucleotides agree with TRBD1. The length of the CDR3 is 14 residues. V lost 4 bases to trimming and J lost 4 bases; unmatched junction nucleotides: 5. Germline V gives CDR1 SGHRS, CDR2 YFSETQ. CDR3 protein: CASSVDRGGTEAFF. In nucleotides, the CDR3 is TGCGCCAGCAGCGTGGACAGGGGTGGCACTGAAGCTTTCTTT.

This clone occurred once. The chain combines TRBV10-2 with TRBJ1-2, with D tentatively TRBD1 (6 bases). Trimming took 6 bases from V and 2 from J, leaving 13 bases between them. Germline assignment: CDR1 WSHSY and CDR2 SAAADI. This CDR3 has 14 residues. As DNA, the CDR3 is TGCGCCAGCAGCCCGGACAGAGACAACTATGGCTACACCTTC. Amino acid sequence: CASSPDRDNYGYTF.

The chain has TRBV9 and TRBJ1-1; D might be TRBD1 (5 bases). The germline CDR1 and CDR2 sequences are SGDLS and YYNGEE. The CDR3 spans 16 residues. V shed 3 bases and J shed 0 bases, with 15 bases lying between them. Here the CDR3 DNA reads TGTGCCAGCAGCGAGGGGTTTGGGGATATGAACACTGAAGCTTTCTTT. Translating it yields CASSEGFGDMNTEAFF.

This clone was seen only a few times. This rearrangement joins TRBV15 to TRBJ2-7, with D tentatively TRBD1 or TRBD2 (5 bases each). V shed 4 bases and J shed 2 bases, with 12 bases lying between them. CDR3 size: 14 residues. Germline CDR1 reads LNHNV; CDR2 reads YYDKDF (reference sequence). In DNA, the CDR3 is TGTGCCACCAGCACCAGGGAGTCCCCCTACGAGCAGTACTTC. Amino acid sequence: CATSTRESPYEQYF. The variable domain in full, with the rest retrieved from reference TRBV15 and TRBJ2-7, is DAMVIQNPRYQVTQFGKPVTLSCSQTLNHNVMYWYQQKSSQAPKLLFHYYDKDFNNEADTPDNFQSRRPNTSFCFLDIRSPGLGDTAMYLCATSTRESPYEQYFGPGTRLTVT.

This chain uses TRBV27 with TRBJ1-2, with D maybe TRBD1 (6 bases). The CDR3 has 21 amino acids. V lost 3 bases to trimming and J lost 0 bases, with 29 bases between them. Germline lookup yields CDR1 MNHEY and CDR2 SMNVEV (reference sequence). Here the CDR3 DNA reads TGTGCCAGCAGTTTTGGCAGGCCGCATGGGGGGGCCCGGGGAGCTAACTATGGCTACACCTTC. Translated: CASSFGRPHGGARGANYGYTF.

The J gene is TRBJ1-4, the V gene TRBV7-9; no clear D gene. V was cut by 3 bases and J by 0 bases, with 8 bases left in between. CDR3 length: 15 residues. Germline V CDR1 and CDR2: SEHNR, FQNEAQ (reference sequence). The CDR3 DNA follows: TGTGCCAGCAGCTTCGAGGAATCAACTAATGAAAAACTGTTTTTT. Residues: CASSFEESTNEKLFF.

The V call is TRBV5-6, the J call TRBJ1-3; D perhaps matches TRBD1 (6 bases). CDR3 length: 16 amino acids. Germline V gene sequence: CDR1 SGHDT, CDR2 YYEEEE. With 0 bases removed from V and 0 bases from J, the gap between germline ends came to 10 bases. CDR3 coding DNA: TGTGCCAGCAGCTTGGACGGCAGGGGCTCTGGAAACACCATATATTTT. It encodes CASSLDGRGSGNTIYF.

The CDR3 DNA is TGCGCCAGCAGCTTGGTGTCTTCTGAGACAGGAAACACCATATATTTT. This sequence encodes CASSLVSSETGNTIYF. The chain uses TRBV5-1 and TRBJ1-3, with D hard to call. The CDR3 totals 16 residues. Trimming left V 0 bases short and J 4 bases short, with 14 bases between. CDR1 and CDR2 (germline): SGHRS, YFSETQ.

This chain connects TRBV7-8 to TRBJ1-1, with D unresolved. The germline V gene encodes CDR1 SGHVS and CDR2 FQNEAQ. This CDR3 contains 13 residues. V lost 2 bases, J lost 1 base, and 5 bases lay in between. The CDR3: CASSLRGNTEAFF. The CDR3 nucleotides are TGTGCCAGCAGCTTAAGAGGGAACACTGAAGCTTTCTTT.

This clone has a single count. The chain carries TRBV29-1 and TRBJ2-5; the D gene is possibly TRBD2 (5 bases). V dropped 7 bases and J dropped 0 bases, with 18 bases sitting between them. In germline, CDR1 is SQVTM, CDR2 ANQGSEA. The CDR3 has 15 residues. CDR3 DNA: TGCAGCGCCCGAAGAGGGAGAAAGAACCAAGAGACCCAGTACTTC. Translation: CSARRGRKNQETQYF.

The chain joins TRBV27 to TRBJ1-4; tentatively, D is TRBD1 (6 bases). Trimming shortened V by 5 bases and J by 0 bases, and 16 bases separated the two germline ends. CDR1 and CDR2 (germline): MNHEY, SMNVEV (reference sequence). There are 17 residues in the CDR3. The CDR3 region has the DNA TGTGCCAGCAGTCCCATGGGGGGCCTTGCAACTAATGAAAAACTGTTTTTT. Amino acids: CASSPMGGLATNEKLFF.

This chain joins TRBV19 and TRBJ1-5; no clear D gene. There are 13 residues in the CDR3. The V end was cut by 4 bases, the J end by 7 bases, with 11 bases between. CDR1 and CDR2 from the germline V gene are LNHDA and SQIVND (reference sequence). Here the CDR3 reads CASSRAYPQPQHF. The CDR3 coding sequence is TGTGCCAGTAGTAGGGCTTACCCACAGCCCCAGCATTTT.

The genes are TRBV6-5 and TRBJ2-4; perhaps TRBD2 as D (6 bases). The CDR3 has 13 residues. CDR1 is MNHEY, CDR2 SVGAGI, per germline. V shed 0 bases and J shed 7 bases, with 7 bases lying between them. The CDR3 loop is CASSYSEGNIQYF. The CDR3 coding sequence is TGTGCCAGCAGTTACTCGGAGGGGAACATTCAGTACTTC.

This chain uses TRBV2 with TRBJ2-3; D may be TRBD1 (6 bases). The CDR3 sequence is 18 residues long. The germline gives CDR1 SNHLY, CDR2 FYNNEI. V was trimmed by 4 bases and J by 1 base, leaving 21 bases between them. CDR3 sequence: CASSADRSGFSGTDTQYF. The CDR3 bases are TGTGCCAGCAGTGCTGACAGGTCTGGATTTTCTGGCACAGATACGCAGTATTTT.

This chain joins TRBV25-1 and TRBJ2-6, with 7 nucleotides matching TRBD1. Germline V gene data show CDR1 as MGHDK and CDR2 as SYGVNS. This CDR3 is built from 17 residues. Trimming cost V 6 bases and J 0 bases; bases outside gene matches: 8. The CDR3 loop reads CASSLRTGDSGANVLTF. The CDR3 DNA reads as TGTGCCAGCAGCCTCCGGACAGGCGACTCTGGGGCCAACGTCCTGACTTTC.

V gene TRBV19 combines with J gene TRBJ2-3; 8 nucleotides match TRBD1. This CDR3 is 14 amino acids long. Per the germline V gene, CDR1 is LNHDA and CDR2 is SQIVND (reference sequence). V shed 5 bases, J shed 4 bases, and the junction held 5 bases outside the gene matches. CDR3 bases: TGTGCCAGTAGTCAGGGGGCCTTTTCAGATACGCAGTATTTT. Encoded protein: CASSQGAFSDTQYF.

This chain connects TRBV7-6 to TRBJ1-4; the D is unclear. This CDR3 is 16 amino acids long. The V end was cut by 1 base, the J end by 0 bases, with 9 bases between. Germline values: CDR1 SGHVS, CDR2 FNYEAQ. CDR3 DNA sequence: TGTGCCAGCAGCTTAGGGACGCCTGCAACTAATGAAAAACTGTTTTTT. Translated, it gives CASSLGTPATNEKLFF.

V gene TRBV7-6 combines with J gene TRBJ2-2; TRBD2 matches at 12 bases. Trimming at V came to 2 bases and at J to 1 base, leaving 2 bases not matched to a gene. CDR1 and CDR2 (germline): SGHVS, FNYEAQ. The CDR3 has 17 residues. The CDR3 reads CASSLLLAGGNTGELFF. The CDR3 nucleotides read TGTGCCAGCAGCTTATTACTAGCGGGGGGGAACACCGGGGAGCTGTTTTTT.

The chain has TRBV7-2 and TRBJ2-5; D assignment may be TRBD1 or TRBD2 (5 bases each). V was trimmed by 4 bases and J by 1 base, leaving 13 bases between them. This CDR3 has 15 residues. The V gene's germline CDR1 is SGHTA and CDR2 FQGNSA. The CDR3 loop is CASSYVGGIQETQYF. CDR3 bases: TGTGCCAGCAGCTATGTTGGGGGTATCCAAGAGACCCAGTACTTC. The full variable domain, with the rest looked up from reference TRBV7-2 and TRBJ2-5, is GAGVSQSPSNKVTEKGKDVELRCDPISGHTALYWYRQSLGQGLEFLIYFQGNSAPDKSGLPSDRFSAERTGGSVSTLTIQRTQQEDSAVYLCASSYVGGIQETQYFGPGTRLLVL.

This chain links TRBV4-2 with TRBJ2-5, with a weak D call TRBD2 (5 bases). Germline V lookup: CDR1 LGHNA, CDR2 YNFKEQ. The CDR3 contains 14 residues. The V end lost 3 bases, the J end lost 3 bases, and 11 bases lay between the germline ends. The CDR3 bases are TGTGCCAGCAGCCACGGACTCAAAGAAGAGACCCAGTACTTC. This codes for CASSHGLKEETQYF.

The chain carries TRBV19 and TRBJ1-5; TRBD1 matches at 7 bases. Germline-derived CDR1 and CDR2 are LNHDA and SQIVND (reference sequence). This CDR3 spans 13 amino acids. Trimming removed 4 bases from V and 6 bases from J; junction bases left unmatched: 3. The CDR3 reads CASSTWTGQPQHF. The CDR3 DNA follows: TGTGCCAGTAGTACCTGGACAGGTCAGCCCCAGCATTTT. Using reference TRBV19 and TRBJ1-5 for the parts outside the CDR3, the full variable domain is DGGITQSPKYLFRKEGQNVTLSCEQNLNHDAMYWYRQDPGQGLRLIYYSQIVNDFQKGDIAEGYSVSREKKESFPLTVTSAQKNPTAFYLCASSTWTGQPQHFGDGTRLSIL.

J is TRBJ2-2 and V is TRBV2; possibly TRBD1 for D (6 bases). Trimming took off 3 bases at V and 0 bases at J, with 14 bases between the two ends. The CDR3 spans 17 residues. The germline CDR1 and CDR2 sequences are SNHLY and FYNNEI. Written as DNA, the CDR3 is TGTGCCAGCAGTGATCCAATCGGGACACCGAACACCGGGGAGCTGTTTTTT. Translating gives CASSDPIGTPNTGELFF.

The chain couples TRBV7-9 to TRBJ1-1; D is undetermined. The CDR3 spans 15 residues. Germline CDR1 SEHNR, CDR2 FQNEAQ (reference sequence). The V end lost 2 bases, the J end lost 5 bases, and 15 bases lay between the germline ends. The CDR3 region has the DNA TGTGCCAGCAGCTTAAATGGGGAGTCGAGAACTGAAGCTTTCTTT. Its protein is CASSLNGESRTEAFF.

J is TRBJ2-7 and V is TRBV6-5; 8 bases align to TRBD1. The V gene's germline CDR1 is MNHEY and CDR2 SVGAGI. The V gene end was trimmed by 2 bases and the J gene end by 2 bases; junction bases not matched to a gene: 5. The CDR3 consists of 15 residues. CDR3 sequence: CASSYGRGLTYEQYF. The CDR3 bases are TGTGCCAGCAGTTACGGCAGGGGGCTGACCTACGAGCAGTACTTC.

The J gene is TRBJ2-5, the V gene TRBV4-2, with 10 bases that match TRBD2. Per germline, CDR1 LGHNA and CDR2 YNFKEQ. J gave up 4 bases and V 0 bases, and 11 bases lay outside the gene matches. The CDR3 runs 18 residues. CDR3: CASSQEGVSGGAAETQYF. CDR3 DNA: TGTGCCAGCAGCCAAGAAGGGGTGAGCGGGGGGGCCGCAGAGACCCAGTACTTC.

This clone was seen only a few times. This rearrangement joins TRBV19 to TRBJ1-1; 7 bases line up with TRBD1. Germline trimming cut 6 bases from V and 7 bases from J; bases unmatched to any gene: 14. The CDR3 loop spans 15 amino acids. The germline V gene has CDR1 LNHDA and CDR2 SQIVND (reference sequence). For the CDR3, the DNA is TGTGCCAGTAGGAGCGTGGATCTTAGACAGGGTGAAGCTTTCTTT. It specifies CASRSVDLRQGEAFF.

The chain couples TRBV7-7 to TRBJ2-1; 8 bases fit TRBD1. Trimming took 5 bases from V and 1 from J; bases not matched to a gene: 4. CDR3 length: 15 amino acids. CDR1 and CDR2 (germline): SSHAT, FNYEAQ (reference sequence). Here the CDR3 DNA reads TGTGCCAGCAGCCTCAGACAGGGGTCCTACAATGAGCAGTTCTTC. This gives the protein CASSLRQGSYNEQFF.

CDR3 sequence: CASSLRLRMRGNEQYF. In nucleotides, the CDR3 is TGTGCCAGCAGCTTGCGGCTCAGGATGCGGGGCAACGAGCAGTACTTC. V and J are TRBV5-8 and TRBJ2-7; tentative D call: TRBD2 (6 bases). V gave up 1 base and J gave up 5 bases, with 19 bases separating them. The CDR3 spans 16 residues. Germline assignment: CDR1 SGHTS and CDR2 YDEGEE.

The V and J genes are TRBV10-1 and TRBJ2-1, with TRBD1 matching 8 bases. V was clipped by 4 bases and J by 0 bases; unmatched bases: 5. Germline CDR1 WNHNN, CDR2 SYGVQD (reference sequence). This CDR3 region has 16 residues. In DNA, the CDR3 is TGCGCCAGCAGTGTCGGACAGGGTCGCTCCTACAATGAGCAGTTCTTC. Its protein is CASSVGQGRSYNEQFF.